The TCR beta chain under discussion was sequenced for a study of CD8 T cells in ankylosing spondylitis. From the 5' RACE reads, TCRdb called clonotypes with MiXCR, one entry per CDR3 protein. The sample has about 260,000 distinct CDR3 sequences, 15% to 20% seen once. The V end lost 5 bases, the J end lost 6 bases, and 14 bases lay between the germline ends. This CDR3 is built from 14 residues. Per germline, CDR1 MDHEN and CDR2 SYDVKM. Sequencing was carried out using blood, either unsorted or a sorted T cell fraction (not recorded which). The J gene is TRBJ2-1, the V gene TRBV28; D not certain. The origin of this receptor is a male donor with ankylosing spondylitis or in good health (not recorded which). CDR3 in amino acids: CASSVAPTGNEQFF. CDR3 in DNA: TGTGCCAGCAGTGTGGCCCCGACGGGCAATGAGCAGTTCTTC.